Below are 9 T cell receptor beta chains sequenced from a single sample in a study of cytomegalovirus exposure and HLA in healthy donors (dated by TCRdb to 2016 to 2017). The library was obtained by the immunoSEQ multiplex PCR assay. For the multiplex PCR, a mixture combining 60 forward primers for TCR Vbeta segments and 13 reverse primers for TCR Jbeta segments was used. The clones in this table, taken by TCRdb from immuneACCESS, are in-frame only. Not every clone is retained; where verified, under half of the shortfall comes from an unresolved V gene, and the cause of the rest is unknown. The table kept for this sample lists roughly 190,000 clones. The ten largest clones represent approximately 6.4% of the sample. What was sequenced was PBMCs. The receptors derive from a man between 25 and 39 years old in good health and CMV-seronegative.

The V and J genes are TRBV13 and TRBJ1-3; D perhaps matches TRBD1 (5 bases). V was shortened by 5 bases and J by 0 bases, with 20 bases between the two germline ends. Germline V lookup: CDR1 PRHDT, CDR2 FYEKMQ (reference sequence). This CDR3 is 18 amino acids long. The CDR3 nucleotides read TGTGCCAGCAGCCCTCTTAGGGGCGCGGAATTCTCTGGAAACACCATATATTTT. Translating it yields CASSPLRGAEFSGNTIYF.

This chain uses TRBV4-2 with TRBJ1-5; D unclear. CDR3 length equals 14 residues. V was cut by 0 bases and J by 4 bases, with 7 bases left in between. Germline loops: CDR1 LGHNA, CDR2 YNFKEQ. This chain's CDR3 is CASSQEALNQPQHF. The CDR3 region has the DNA TGTGCCAGCAGCCAAGAAGCGCTGAATCAGCCCCAGCATTTT.

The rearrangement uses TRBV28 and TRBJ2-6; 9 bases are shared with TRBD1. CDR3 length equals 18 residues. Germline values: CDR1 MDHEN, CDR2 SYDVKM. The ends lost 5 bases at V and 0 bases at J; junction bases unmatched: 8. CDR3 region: CASSRPGQGLSGANVLTF. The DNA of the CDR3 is TGTGCCAGCAGTAGACCGGGACAGGGCCTCTCTGGGGCCAACGTCCTGACTTTC.

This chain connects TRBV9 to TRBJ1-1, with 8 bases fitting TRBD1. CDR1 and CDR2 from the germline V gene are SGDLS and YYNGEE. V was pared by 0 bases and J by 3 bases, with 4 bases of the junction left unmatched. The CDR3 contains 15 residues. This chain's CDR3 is CASSVETGEDTEAFF. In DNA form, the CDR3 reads TGTGCCAGCAGCGTAGAGACAGGGGAGGACACTGAAGCTTTCTTT.

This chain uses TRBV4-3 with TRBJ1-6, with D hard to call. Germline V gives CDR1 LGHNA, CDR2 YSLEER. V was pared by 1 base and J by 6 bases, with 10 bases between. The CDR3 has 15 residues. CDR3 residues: CASSQVFSGNSPLHF. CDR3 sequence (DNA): TGCGCCAGCAGCCAAGTCTTCTCGGGTAATTCACCCCTCCACTTT.

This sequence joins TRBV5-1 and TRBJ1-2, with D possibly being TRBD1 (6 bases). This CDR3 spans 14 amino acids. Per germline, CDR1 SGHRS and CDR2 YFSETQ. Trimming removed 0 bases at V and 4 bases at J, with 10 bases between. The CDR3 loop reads CASSLGGGGYGYTF. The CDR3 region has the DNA TGCGCCAGCAGCTTGGGGGGGGGCGGCTATGGCTACACCTTC.

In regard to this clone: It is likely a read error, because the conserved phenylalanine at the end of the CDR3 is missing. CDR3 DNA sequence: TGTGCCAGCAACCTAATTGGGGACTTATCGGGGGAGCAGTACTCC. It translates to CASNLIGDLSGEQYS. The rearrangement joins TRBV9 to TRBJ2-7, with TRBD2 as a possible D gene (6 bases). The germline gives CDR1 SGDLS, CDR2 YYNGEE. The length of the CDR3 is 15 residues. V gave up 6 bases and J gave up 7 bases, with 23 bases separating them.

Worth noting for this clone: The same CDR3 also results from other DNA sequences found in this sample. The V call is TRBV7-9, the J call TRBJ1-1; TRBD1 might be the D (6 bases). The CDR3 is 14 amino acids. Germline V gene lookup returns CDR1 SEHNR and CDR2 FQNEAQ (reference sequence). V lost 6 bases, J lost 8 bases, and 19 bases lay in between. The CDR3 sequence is CASSSVQGGTEAFF. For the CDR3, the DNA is TGTGCCAGCAGTTCTGTACAGGGTGGAACCGAAGCTTTCTTT.

The chain's CDR3 is CAISDGDRLNQPQHF. In nucleotides, the CDR3 is TGTGCCATCAGTGACGGGGACAGATTGAATCAGCCCCAGCATTTT. The rearrangement links TRBV10-3 to TRBJ1-5, with 7 bases aligning to TRBD1. Losses at the gene ends were 3 bases for V and 4 bases for J; bases not matched to a gene: 6. Germline loops: CDR1 ENHRY, CDR2 SYGVKD. CDR3 length: 15 amino acids.